Below, 25 T cell receptor beta chains from the same sample are listed, as sequenced in a study of T cell responses to AZD1222 COVID-19 vaccine. This table comes from immunoSEQ multiplex PCR, and its TCRdb copy is limited to in-frame clones, with some not included. The data show around 160,000 clones, more than 75% seen once. This material consisted of peripheral blood, taken on day 0 of MenACWY control vaccination. These receptors all come from an adult in good health.

The CDR3 sequence is CASSRRSLGSGNTIYF. The DNA of the CDR3 is TGTGCCAGCAGTAGACGGTCGCTGGGATCTGGAAACACCATATATTTT. The chain links TRBV2 to TRBJ1-3; D ambiguous. Germline loops: CDR1 SNHLY, CDR2 FYNNEI. The CDR3 consists of 16 residues. V was clipped by 5 bases and J by 1 base, with 15 bases between them.

This sequence joins TRBV7-8 and TRBJ2-2; 7 positions match TRBD1. The CDR3 has 14 residues. Germline V gene lookup returns CDR1 SGHVS and CDR2 FQNEAQ. V shed 6 bases and J 5 bases; nucleotides not matched to a gene: 6. Here the CDR3 reads CASRRGGATGELFF. CDR3 bases: TGTGCCAGCAGGAGAGGGGGCGCGACCGGGGAGCTGTTTTTT.

The CDR3 DNA reads TGTGCCAGCAGCTTTTCGAGGGCAGGGGCCCGCTCAGGGGAGCTGTTTTTT. This sequence encodes CASSFSRAGARSGELFF. The chain couples TRBV5-5 to TRBJ2-2; TRBD1 might be the D (6 bases). The V gene lost 2 bases and the J gene lost 8 bases, with 22 bases spanning the gap. Germline CDR1 and CDR2: SGHKS and YYEKEE (reference sequence). The CDR3 contains 17 residues.

The chain carries TRBV6-5 and TRBJ1-4; TRBD1 is a possible D gene (6 bases). There are 14 residues in the CDR3. V gave up 4 bases and J gave up 9 bases, with 15 bases separating them. Germline lookup yields CDR1 MNHEY and CDR2 SVGAGI. The CDR3 reads CASSSGTRGKKLFF. The CDR3 region has the DNA TGTGCCAGCAGTTCCGGTACCAGGGGTAAAAAACTGTTTTTT.

This clone was picked up a small number of times. J is TRBJ2-3 and V is TRBV28, with unresolved D. Trimming shortened V by 8 bases and J by 0 bases, and 6 bases separated the two germline ends. This CDR3 contains 12 residues. CDR1 and CDR2 from the germline V gene are MDHEN and SYDVKM. This CDR3 is CASAPSTDTQYF. DNA for the CDR3: TGTGCCAGCGCACCTAGCACAGATACGCAGTATTTT.

Regarding this clone: No DNA is shown, since the ends of the CDR3 on it are uncertain; the CDR3 is the one TCRdb lists. CDR3 amino acids: CASSRTSGDLRAGELFF. The chain links TRBV19 to TRBJ2-2; TRBD2, the table's D call, was not compared with the DNA. Germline V CDR1 and CDR2: LNHDA, SQIVND (reference sequence). The CDR3 is 17 residues long, ends included.

This clone has just a few counts. The chain links TRBV18 to TRBJ1-5, with 9 nucleotides matching TRBD1. The V gene's germline CDR1 is KGHSH and CDR2 LQKENI. This CDR3 spans 16 amino acids. The V and J ends lost 5 bases and 1 base, in that order; junction bases with no gene match: 6. DNA of the CDR3: TGTGCCAGCTCATCCCGAGACAGGGGGAGCAATCAGCCCCAGCATTTT. This translates into CASSSRDRGSNQPQHF.

The chain employs TRBV14 and TRBJ1-2, with D possibly TRBD1 on 5 matching bases. Germline V gene data show CDR1 as SGHDN and CDR2 as FVKESK. Trimming removed 4 bases from V and 7 bases from J, with 19 bases in between. CDR3 size: 15 residues. The DNA of the CDR3 is TGTGCCAGCAGCCGTCTGGAGGGGCCAGCGGGTGGCTACACCTTC. Translating it yields CASSRLEGPAGGYTF. The full variable domain, with the rest looked up from reference TRBV14 and TRBJ1-2, is EAGVTQFPSHSVIEKGQTVTLRCDPISGHDNLYWYRRVMGKEIKFLLHFVKESKQDESGMPNNRFLAERTGGTYSTLKVQPAELEDSGVYFCASSRLEGPAGGYTFGSGTRLTVV.

In its sample, this clone was seen once. As DNA, the CDR3 is TGTGCCAGCAGTTCCAGGACTAGCGGGGCCTGGGGAGAGACCCAGTACTTC. It is translated as CASSSRTSGAWGETQYF. V and J are TRBV27 and TRBJ2-5, with 12 bases aligning to TRBD2. Trimming cost V 4 bases and J 4 bases; bases outside gene matches: 10. This CDR3 comprises 17 residues. CDR1 is MNHEY, CDR2 SMNVEV, per germline (reference sequence).

The chain employs TRBV7-3 and TRBJ2-2, with D possibly TRBD1 on 5 matching bases. Deletions cut 0 bases from V and 1 base from J, with 9 bases between. Germline V gives CDR1 SGHTA, CDR2 FQGTGA. The CDR3 runs to 16 residues. CDR3 sequence: CASSLTAGLNTGELFF. CDR3 sequence (DNA): TGTGCCAGCAGCTTAACGGCAGGGCTGAACACCGGGGAGCTGTTTTTT. Supplemented by reference TRBV7-3 and TRBJ2-2, the full variable domain reads GAGVSQTPSNKVTEKGKYVELRCDPISGHTALYWYRQSLGQGPEFLIYFQGTGAADDSGLPNDRFFAVRPEGSVSTLKIQRTERGDSAVYLCASSLTAGLNTGELFFGEGSRLTVL.

The chain uses TRBV11-2 and TRBJ2-1; D is uncertain. The germline CDR1 and CDR2 sequences are SGHAT and FQNNGV. The CDR3 loop spans 13 amino acids. V dropped 2 bases and J dropped 2 bases, with 4 bases sitting between them. CDR3 sequence: CASSLLPYNEQFF. The CDR3 region has the DNA TGTGCCAGCAGCTTACTCCCCTACAATGAGCAGTTCTTC. Supplemented by reference TRBV11-2 and TRBJ2-1, the full variable domain reads EAGVAQSPRYKIIEKRQSVAFWCNPISGHATLYWYQQILGQGPKLLIQFQNNGVVDDSQLPKDRFSAERLKGVDSTLKIQPAKLEDSAVYLCASSLLPYNEQFFGPGTRLTVL.

The genes are TRBV21-1 and TRBJ1-4. TRBV21-1 constitutes a pseudogene. This CDR3 has 17 amino acids. CDR3 amino acids: CASSIKKDGSRNEKLFF. The CDR3 DNA reads as TGTGCCAGCAGCATCAAAAAAGACGGTTCCCGAAATGAAAAACTGTTTTTT.

This clone was seen once. The chain recombines TRBV28 with TRBJ1-2; no definite D call. Trimming shortened V by 3 bases and J by 6 bases, and 11 bases separated the two germline ends. The CDR3 covers 13 residues. CDR1 is MDHEN and CDR2 is SYDVKM in the germline V gene. The CDR3 loop reads CASSLIQEHGYTF. For the CDR3, the DNA is TGTGCCAGCAGTTTGATTCAGGAACATGGCTACACCTTC.

V gene TRBV4-2 combines with J gene TRBJ1-2, with D perhaps matching TRBD1 (5 bases). CDR3 length equals 18 residues. Trimming left V 0 bases short and J 0 bases short, with 17 bases between. Per the germline V gene, CDR1 is LGHNA and CDR2 is YNFKEQ. The CDR3 reads CASSQEAAMGGANYGYTF. The CDR3, as DNA: TGTGCCAGCAGCCAAGAAGCTGCGATGGGAGGGGCTAACTATGGCTACACCTTC.

The chain employs TRBV7-2 and TRBJ2-7; D perhaps matches TRBD1 (6 bases). Germline V lookup: CDR1 SGHTA, CDR2 FQGNSA. The CDR3 sequence is 15 residues long. Trimming shortened V by 5 bases and J by 3 bases, and 17 bases separated the two germline ends. The CDR3 DNA reads as TGTGCCAGCAGCCCTCGGTGGGACAAATACTACGAGCAGTACTTC. It encodes CASSPRWDKYYEQYF.

V is TRBV19 and J is TRBJ2-3, with 10 bases aligning to TRBD2. With V trimmed by 7 bases and J by 2 bases, 6 bases remained unmatched. The CDR3 totals 15 residues. CDR1 and CDR2 (germline): LNHDA, SQIVND (reference sequence). For the CDR3, the DNA is TGTGCCAGTACCCTACTAGCGGGGCACACAGATACGCAGTATTTT. As protein: CASTLLAGHTDTQYF.

V usage is TRBV5-4 and J usage is TRBJ2-5; D possibly corresponds to TRBD2 (6 bases). V gave up 5 bases and J gave up 4 bases, with 18 bases separating them. The CDR3 totals 15 residues. From germline, CDR1 is SGHNT and CDR2 YYREEE (reference sequence). In DNA, the CDR3 is TGTGCCAGCAGACTAAATGTCCAGGAGGGAGAGACCCAGTACTTC. It is translated as CASRLNVQEGETQYF.

The gene calls are TRBV6-5 and TRBJ1-5, with 9 positions matching TRBD1. Trimming at V came to 2 bases and at J to 4 bases, leaving 3 bases not matched to a gene. The CDR3 has 15 residues. CDR1 and CDR2 from the germline V gene are MNHEY and SVGAGI. The CDR3 spells CASSYGTGSNQPQHF. CDR3 bases: TGTGCCAGCAGTTACGGGACAGGGTCTAATCAGCCCCAGCATTTT.

V is TRBV7-8 and J is TRBJ2-1; 10 bases are a match to TRBD2. V lost 1 base, J lost 4 bases, and 4 bases stayed unmatched. The CDR3 is 16 amino acids. Germline V gene data show CDR1 as SGHVS and CDR2 as FQNEAQ. The CDR3 nucleotides read TGTGCCAGCAGCTTAGGGGCTAGCGGGGGTTACAATGAGCAGTTCTTC. The encoded protein is CASSLGASGGYNEQFF. Combining the CDR3 with reference TRBV7-8 and TRBJ2-1 gives the whole variable domain GAGVSQSPRYKVAKRGQDVALRCDPISGHVSLFWYQQALGQGPEFLTYFQNEAQLDKSGLPSDRFFAERPEGSVSTLKIQRTQQEDSAVYLCASSLGASGGYNEQFFGPGTRLTVL.

This clone was observed a few times. The chain has TRBV28 and TRBJ1-2; possibly TRBD1 for D (6 bases). The CDR3 runs to 13 residues. With 4 bases removed from V and 4 bases from J, the gap between germline ends came to 10 bases. From germline, CDR1 is MDHEN and CDR2 SYDVKM. CDR3: CASSSGQPYGYTF. The CDR3 DNA is TGTGCCAGCAGTTCCGGACAGCCCTATGGCTACACCTTC.

The rearrangement uses TRBV19 and TRBJ1-1; D gene ambiguous. The germline V gene has CDR1 LNHDA and CDR2 SQIVND (reference sequence). The V gene lost 1 base and the J gene lost 5 bases, with 8 bases spanning the gap. The CDR3 contains 13 residues. In nucleotides, the CDR3 is TGTGCCAGTAGTATAGTCGACGGGACTGAAGCTTTCTTT. Translated: CASSIVDGTEAFF. The variable domain in full, with the rest retrieved from reference TRBV19 and TRBJ1-1, is DGGITQSPKYLFRKEGQNVTLSCEQNLNHDAMYWYRQDPGQGLRLIYYSQIVNDFQKGDIAEGYSVSREKKESFPLTVTSAQKNPTAFYLCASSIVDGTEAFFGQGTRLTVV.

This rearrangement joins TRBV7-3 to TRBJ1-3, with D unresolved. Trimming removed 2 bases at V and 0 bases at J, with 11 bases between. This CDR3 region has 16 residues. CDR1 and CDR2 from the germline V gene are SGHTA and FQGTGA. CDR3 coding DNA: TGTGCCAGCAGCTTAGGGCCTCACAGCTCTGGAAACACCATATATTTT. Translation: CASSLGPHSSGNTIYF.

This chain uses TRBV27 with TRBJ2-1; TRBD1 agrees at 9 bases. CDR1 and CDR2 from the germline V gene are MNHEY and SMNVEV (reference sequence). The J segment lost 7 bases and the V segment lost 5 bases, leaving 3 bases of the junction unmatched. This CDR3 region has 13 residues. The CDR3 sequence: CASSPGTGNEQFF. The DNA of the CDR3 is TGTGCCAGCAGTCCCGGGACAGGGAATGAGCAGTTCTTC.

This clone was counted between two and nine times. The chain has TRBV24-1 and TRBJ1-2, with D perhaps matching TRBD1 (5 bases). Germline CDR1 and CDR2: KGHDR and SFDVKD. V lost 2 bases and J 8 bases, leaving 14 bases between the germline ends. This CDR3 is 14 amino acids long. The CDR3 sequence: CATSDWTQIGGYTF. For the CDR3, the DNA is TGTGCCACCAGTGATTGGACACAAATAGGCGGCTACACCTTC.

The chain combines TRBV3-1 (or the pseudogene TRBV3-2) with TRBJ2-6; the D gene is possibly TRBD1 (6 bases). The V end was cut by 1 base, the J end by 2 bases, with 15 bases between. Germline V gives CDR1 LGHDT, CDR2 YNNKEL (reference sequence). This CDR3 comprises 18 residues. In nucleotides, the CDR3 is TGTGCCAGCAGCCAAGCGGGCAGGGGCTCCCCTGGGGCCAACGTCCTGACTTTC. This encodes CASSQAGRGSPGANVLTF.